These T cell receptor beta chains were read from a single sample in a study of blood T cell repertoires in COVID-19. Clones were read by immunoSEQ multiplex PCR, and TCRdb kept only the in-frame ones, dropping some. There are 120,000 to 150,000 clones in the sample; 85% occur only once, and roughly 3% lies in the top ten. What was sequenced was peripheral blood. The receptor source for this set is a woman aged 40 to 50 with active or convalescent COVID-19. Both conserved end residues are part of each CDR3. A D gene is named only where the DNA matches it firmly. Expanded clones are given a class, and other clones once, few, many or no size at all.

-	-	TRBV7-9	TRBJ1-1	TGTGGCACGGGGTCTGAAGCTTTCTTT	CGTGSEAFF
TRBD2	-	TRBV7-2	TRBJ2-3	TGTGCCAGCAGCTTAGGACTAGCGGGAGGAGTAGATACGCAGTATTTT	CASSLGLAGGVDTQYF
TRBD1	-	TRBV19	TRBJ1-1	TGTGCCAGTAGTTTAGGGGGCCTGAACACTGAAGCTTTCTTT	CASSLGGLNTEAFF
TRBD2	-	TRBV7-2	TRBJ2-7	TGTGCCAGCAGCCGGTTTAGCGGGGACGTCTGGGAGCAGTACTTC	CASSRFSGDVWEQYF
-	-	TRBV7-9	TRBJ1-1	TGTGCCAGCAGCTCAAGGGGCGGTTCTGCAGTGATGAACACTGAAGCTTTCTTT	CASSSRGGSAVMNTEAFF
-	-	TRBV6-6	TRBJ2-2	TGTGCCAGCTCAAGGGCGGGTCTGACCGGGGAGCTGTTTTTT	CASSRAGLTGELFF
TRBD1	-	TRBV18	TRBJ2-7	TGTGCCAGCTCATCCCGGGATCAGGGGGACGAGCAGTACTTC	CASSSRDQGDEQYF
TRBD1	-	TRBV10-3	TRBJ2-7	TGTGCCATCAGGTCGGGGACAGGGGCCTACGAGCAGTACTTC	CAIRSGTGAYEQYF
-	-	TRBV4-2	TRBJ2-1	TGTGCCAGCAGCCGCGGGACCAACAATGAGCAGTTCTTC	CASSRGTNNEQFF
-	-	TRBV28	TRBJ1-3	TGTGCCAGCAACACGGGGTTCTCTGGAAACACCATATATTTT	CASNTGFSGNTIYF
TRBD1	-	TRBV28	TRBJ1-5	TGTGCCAGCTTGACAGGGGGCAATCAGCCCCAGCATTTT	CASLTGGNQPQHF
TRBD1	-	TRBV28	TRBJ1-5	TGTGCCAGCAGTTTAGGGATCTCCCAGGGGGGTATAGGCAATCAGCCCCAGCATTTT	CASSLGISQGGIGNQPQHF
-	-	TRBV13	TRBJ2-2	TGTGCCAGCAGCATCCGACCAATTTACGAGGGCGGGGAGCTGTTTTTT	CASSIRPIYEGGELFF
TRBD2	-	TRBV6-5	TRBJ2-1	TGTGCCAGCACCAATCTAGCGGGGACCTACAATGAGCAGTTCTTC	CASTNLAGTYNEQFF
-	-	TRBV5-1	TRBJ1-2	TGCGCCAGCAGCTCAGGCAGATATGGCTACACCTTC	CASSSGRYGYTF
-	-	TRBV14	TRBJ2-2	TGTGCCAGCAGCCACCCGTCCGAGGGCCCCAACACCGGGGAGCTGTTTTTT	CASSHPSEGPNTGELFF
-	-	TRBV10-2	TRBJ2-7	TGCGCCAGCACTCCGGGACTGCGCGAGCAGTACTTC	CASTPGLREQYF
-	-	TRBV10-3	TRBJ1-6	TGTGCCATCAGTGACGGGGTGTTTGGGTCACCCCTCCACTTT	CAISDGVFGSPLHF
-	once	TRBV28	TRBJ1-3	TGTGCCTCTCAACGGACTTCCCTAGGAAACACCATATATTTT	CASQRTSLGNTIYF
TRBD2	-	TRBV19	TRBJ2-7	TGTGCCAGTAGTCGTAGCGGGAGGGGATCCTACGAGCAGTACTTC	CASSRSGRGSYEQYF
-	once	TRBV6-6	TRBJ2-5	TGTGCCAGCAGGCGAGGGGCCTTCCGGACAACGTGGGAGACCCAGTACTTC	CASRRGAFRTTWETQYF
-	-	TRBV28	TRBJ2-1	TGTGCCAGCAGTTTGTACGGCTCCTACAATGAGCAGTTCTTC	CASSLYGSYNEQFF
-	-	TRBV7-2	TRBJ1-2	TGTGCCAGCAGCTCCCAACTTAACTATGGCTACACCTTC	CASSSQLNYGYTF
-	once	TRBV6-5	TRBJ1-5	TGTGCCAGCAGTTACAAGCGAAATCAGCCCCAGCATTTT	CASSYKRNQPQHF
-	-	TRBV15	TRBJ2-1	TGTGCCACCAGCAGAGATCAGGGCTCCTACAATGAGCAGTTCTTC	CATSRDQGSYNEQFF
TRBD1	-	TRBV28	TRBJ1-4	TGTGCCAGCGGCTCCCAGGGGGCCGGAACTAATGAAAAACTGTTTTTT	CASGSQGAGTNEKLFF
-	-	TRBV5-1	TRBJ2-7	TGCGCCAGCAGCTTGGTTGGACAACCCTACGAGCAGTACTTC	CASSLVGQPYEQYF
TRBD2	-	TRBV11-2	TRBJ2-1	TGTGCCAGCAGCTTAGCTGGCGGGAGGGCAATAAATGAGCAGTTCTTC	CASSLAGGRAINEQFF
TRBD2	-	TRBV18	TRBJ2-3	TGTGCCAGCTCGCTCGGACTAGCGGGGAGCACAGATACGCAGTATTTT	CASSLGLAGSTDTQYF
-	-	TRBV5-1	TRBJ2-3	TGCGCCAGCAGCTTGGGGGGGACTCACGGGGCAGATACGCAGTATTTT	CASSLGGTHGADTQYF
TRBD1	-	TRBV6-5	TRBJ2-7	TGTGCCAGCAGTTACTTAGGGGGCGCGAACGAGCAGTACTTC	CASSYLGGANEQYF
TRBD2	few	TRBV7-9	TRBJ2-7	TGTGCCAGCAGCGAGAATGGACTAGCGGGAGCCGACGAGCAGTACTTC	CASSENGLAGADEQYF
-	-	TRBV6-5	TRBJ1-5	TGTGCCAGCAGTTACTACCGGGGTCAGCCCCAGCATTTT	CASSYYRGQPQHF
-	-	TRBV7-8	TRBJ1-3	TGTGCCAGCAGCTTAGGGGGCGGAGGGATATATTTT	CASSLGGGGIYF
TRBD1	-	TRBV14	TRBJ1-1	TGTGCCAGCAGCCAAGAGCCCGGGACAGGGTGGGGGAACACTGAAGCTTTCTTT	CASSQEPGTGWGNTEAFF
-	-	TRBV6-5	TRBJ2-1	TGTGCCAGCAAATTAGCCCATGGGCAGTTCTTC	CASKLAHGQFF
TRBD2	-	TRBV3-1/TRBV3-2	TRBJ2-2	TGTGCCAGCAGCCCCCGACTAGCGGGTCTAGCGAACACCGGGGAGCTGTTTTTT	CASSPRLAGLANTGELFF
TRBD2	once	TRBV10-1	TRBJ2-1	TGCGCCAGCAGTGAGGGGCGGGAGGGACCCTACAATGAGCAGTTCTTC	CASSEGREGPYNEQFF
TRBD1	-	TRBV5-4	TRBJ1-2	TGTGCCAGCAGCTGGACAGGGGGCTACGGCTACACCTTC	CASSWTGGYGYTF
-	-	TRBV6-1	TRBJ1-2	TGTGCCAGCAGTGAACAGCGTTCCTATGGCTACACCTTC	CASSEQRSYGYTF
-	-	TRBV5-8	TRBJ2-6	TGTGCCAGCAGCTTTATGAGCTCTGGGGCCAACGTCCTGACTTTC	CASSFMSSGANVLTF
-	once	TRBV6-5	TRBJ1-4	TGTGCCAGCAGTTACGACCGGGGTGAAAAACTGTTTTTT	CASSYDRGEKLFF
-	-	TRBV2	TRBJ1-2	TGTGCCAGCAGTCGGGAGCAGGCCTACGATGGCTACACCTTC	CASSREQAYDGYTF
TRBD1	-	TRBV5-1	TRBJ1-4	TGCGCCAGCAGCGCGATAACAGGGGGAGGGTATGAAAAACTGTTTTTT	CASSAITGGGYEKLFF
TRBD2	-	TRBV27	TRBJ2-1	TGTGCCAGCAGCTTAGCGGGGGCGAGTACGGAGCAGTTCTTC	CASSLAGASTEQFF